This T cell receptor beta chain was identified in a study of shared clonotypes between healthy human individuals. Findings and caveats of the study: The authors sampled blood alone, and tissue repertoires likely differ.

The assay was immunoSEQ multiplex PCR, and TCRdb's table has in-frame clones only and misses some. The sample comprises about half a million clones, about 78% of which are singletons, and around 12% rests with the top ten. On this clone itself: The target antigen is unknown.

There are 14 residues in the CDR3. CDR1 is LNHNV and CDR2 is YYDKDF in the germline V gene (reference sequence). V shed 6 bases and J shed 5 bases, with 16 bases lying between them. Specimen: PBMCs. This TCR was recovered from a woman aged 40 to 50 in good health. Some clones in this sample may be carry-over from other donors' samples. The J gene is TRBJ1-1, the V gene TRBV15; maybe TRBD1 (5 bases). This CDR3 is CATRTTQGGTEAFF. For the CDR3, the DNA is TGTGCCACCAGGACGACCCAGGGAGGAACTGAAGCTTTCTTT. Supplemented by reference TRBV15 and TRBJ1-1, the full variable domain reads DAMVIQNPRYQVTQFGKPVTLSCSQTLNHNVMYWYQQKSSQAPKLLFHYYDKDFNNEADTPDNFQSRRPNTSFCFLDIRSPGLGDTAMYLCATRTTQGGTEAFFGQGTRLTVV.